The rows below give T cell receptor beta chains drawn from one sample of a study of T cell repertoires in cytomegalovirus infection. These TCRs' antigens remain unknown. TCRdb redid the calling of the reads with MiXCR, one entry per CDR3 protein. This repertoire shows 700,000 to 850,000 distinct CDR3 sequences, 30% to 35% found once; its top ten account for approximately 13%. Sample: cultured CD8+ T cells from PBMCs, taken from culture after CMV antigen stimulation. Receptors were obtained from a human donor in good health (CMV status not recorded). Some clones in this sample may be carry-over from other donors' samples. Both conserved end residues are part of each CDR3. Fields, in order: V gene, clone size, J gene, D gene, CDR3 DNA, CDR3 protein. D genes are given only for firm matches. The size of a clone is reported for some rows only, either as once, few or many, or as a class for expanded clones.

>TRBV9|few|TRBJ2-7|.
TGTGCCAGCAGCGTAACATGGGGGAACTACGAGCAGTACTTC
CASSVTWGNYEQYF
>TRBV15|once|TRBJ2-2|.
TGTGCCACCAGCAGAGAATGGTCGGGAAACACCGGGGAGCTGTTTTTT
CATSREWSGNTGELFF
>TRBV4-3|.|TRBJ1-5|.
TGCGCCAGCAGCCAAGATACAGGTTTCCCAATCATGCCCCAGCATTTT
CASSQDTGFPIMPQHF
>TRBV5-5|.|TRBJ2-1|.
TGTGCCAGCAGCTCTAGACTAGGCGGTTACAATGAGCAGTTCTTC
CASSSRLGGYNEQFF
>TRBV6-2/TRBV6-3|.|TRBJ2-5|.
TGTGCCAGCAGTTACGGGCTAACAGGGACTCAAGAGACCCAGTACTTC
CASSYGLTGTQETQYF
>TRBV24-1|.|TRBJ2-1|TRBD1
TGTGCCACCAGTGATCCGGGACAGGGGGGGTACAATGAGCAGTTCTTC
CATSDPGQGGYNEQFF
>TRBV6-6|.|TRBJ2-3|.
TGTGCCAGCAGATCCGGGCCCAGCGTCACTGATACGCAGTATTTT
CASRSGPSVTDTQYF
>TRBV20-1|.|TRBJ1-1|.
TGCAGTGCCAGGCCCGAAACAGCCCTAAAGGAAGCTTTCTTT
CSARPETALKEAFF
>TRBV29-1|few|TRBJ2-3|.
TGCAGCGTTGAAAGGGGCCACGGCGCAGATACGCAGTATTTT
CSVERGHGADTQYF
>TRBV19|few|TRBJ2-7|.
TGTGCCAGCAGTGCGGGGATCTCCTACGAGCAGTACTTC
CASSAGISYEQYF
>TRBV5-1|.|TRBJ1-2|.
TGCGCCAGCAGCTTGGCAGGGGAGAACGATGGCTACACCTTC
CASSLAGENDGYTF
>TRBV12-3/TRBV12-4|.|TRBJ2-1|TRBD1
TGTGCCAGCAGGGAACAGGGGAGCAGATACAATGAGCAGTTCTTC
CASREQGSRYNEQFF
>TRBV7-6|.|TRBJ2-1|.
TGTGCCAGCAGCTCCCGCCAGGGTCTATACAATGAGCAGTTCTTC
CASSSRQGLYNEQFF
>TRBV12-3/TRBV12-4|few|TRBJ1-4|.
TGTGCCAGCAGTTTCCCCTCCAATGAAAAACTGTTTTTT
CASSFPSNEKLFF
>TRBV13|.|TRBJ1-1|.
TGTGCCAGCAGCTTAGAGGCGAGTGAAGCTTTCTTT
CASSLEASEAFF
>TRBV11-2|few|TRBJ2-2|TRBD2
TGTGCCAGCAGCTCCGGGACTAGCGGGATCGACACCGGGGAGCTGTTTTTT
CASSSGTSGIDTGELFF
>TRBV27|few|TRBJ1-5|.
TGTGCCAGCAGTTCGCACGGGAATCAGCCCCAGCATTTT
CASSSHGNQPQHF
>TRBV7-9|few|TRBJ2-5|TRBD2
TGTGCCAGCAGCTTCGGACTAGCGGGGGGGCACGAGACCCAGTACTTC
CASSFGLAGGHETQYF
>TRBV7-9|many|TRBJ2-3|TRBD2
TGTGCCAGCAGCCTCCTTAGCGGGGGGGCCTTTACAGATACGCAGTATTTT
CASSLLSGGAFTDTQYF
>TRBV6-6|.|TRBJ2-3|TRBD1
TGTGCCAGCAGTCTGCTTCCGGACAGGGGGCCGGCATGGACAGATACGCAGTATTTT
CASSLLPDRGPAWTDTQYF
>TRBV7-3|.|TRBJ2-1|TRBD1
TGTGCCAGCAGCTCCTGGGACAGTATCTACAATGAGCAGTTCTTC
CASSSWDSIYNEQFF
>TRBV7-8|.|TRBJ2-7|TRBD2
TGTGCCAGCAGCTCTTTAGCGGGGGGATATACCTACGAGCAGTACTTC
CASSSLAGGYTYEQYF
>TRBV29-1|.|TRBJ1-2|TRBD1
TGCAGCGTTGAAGCCCGGACAGGCCACTATGGCTACACCTTC
CSVEARTGHYGYTF
>TRBV6-5|few|TRBJ2-2|TRBD2
TGTGCCAGCAGTGACAGCCCGGGACTAATCTTGAACACCGGGGAGCTGTTTTTT
CASSDSPGLILNTGELFF
>TRBV6-1|many|TRBJ1-5|TRBD1
TGTGCCAGCAGTGAAGTTTTAAGCAGGGGGAATCAGCCCCAGCATTTT
CASSEVLSRGNQPQHF
>TRBV27|few|TRBJ1-5|TRBD1
TGTGCCAGCAGTCCACGACAGGGTTGGGTTCAGCCCCAGCATTTT
CASSPRQGWVQPQHF
>TRBV7-2|.|TRBJ2-2|TRBD2
TGTGCCAGCAGCTTAGAGGTAGCGGGGGGGCCGGTCTCCGGGGAGCTGTTTTTT
CASSLEVAGGPVSGELFF
>TRBV7-2|many|TRBJ2-4|.
TGTGCCAGCAGCTTAGTTGATCAGACAGGCATTCAGTACTTC
CASSLVDQTGIQYF
>TRBV29-1|once|TRBJ1-2|TRBD1
TGCAGCGTTCCCCGGGACAGAGAGACTACCCTTTATGGCTACACCTTC
CSVPRDRETTLYGYTF
>TRBV12-3/TRBV12-4|few|TRBJ1-2|TRBD1
TGTGCCAGCAGTGGGACAGGGAAGGAGGATGGCTACACCTTC
CASSGTGKEDGYTF
>TRBV19|.|TRBJ2-1|.
TGTGCCAGTAGGATGGGAGTCAATGAGCAGTTCTTC
CASRMGVNEQFF
>TRBV12-3/TRBV12-4|.|TRBJ2-3|.
TGTGCCAGCAGCACGAGGACATGGGGCACAGATACGCAGTATTTT
CASSTRTWGTDTQYF
>TRBV6-2/TRBV6-3|.|TRBJ1-1|.
TGTGCCAGCAGTGAGGAGGGGGTCACTGAAGCTTTCTTT
CASSEEGVTEAFF
>TRBV7-9|many|TRBJ1-1|.
TGTGCCAGCAGCCCCCGCTCTCCTGAAGCTTTCTTT
CASSPRSPEAFF
>TRBV5-1|few|TRBJ2-1|TRBD1
TGCGCCAGCAGCTCGTTGACAGGGCCCTACAATGAGCAGTTCTTC
CASSSLTGPYNEQFF
>TRBV6-5|.|TRBJ2-3|.
TGTGCCAGCAGTTACTCAACGCCCCTAGGGGATACGCAGTATTTT
CASSYSTPLGDTQYF
>TRBV5-1|.|TRBJ1-1|TRBD1
TGCGCCAGCAGCTTGTGGGGGAGAGGGGACAGTCACACTGAAGCTTTCTTT
CASSLWGRGDSHTEAFF
>TRBV20-1|few|TRBJ2-7|.
TGCAGTGCTAGCAGGGGTCTCGATAGCGAGCAGTACTTC
CSASRGLDSEQYF
>TRBV27|.|TRBJ2-7|TRBD1
TGTGCCAGCAGTTTATCCCGGGGGGACAGGGCCTACGAGCAGTACTTC
CASSLSRGDRAYEQYF
>TRBV7-6|few|TRBJ2-5|TRBD2
TGTGCCAGCAGCTTAGTTCGGACTAGTGAAGAGACCCAGTACTTC
CASSLVRTSEETQYF
>TRBV10-2|few|TRBJ2-6|.
TGCGCCAGCATCCTGGGCTCTGGGGCCAACGTCCTGACTTTC
CASILGSGANVLTF
>TRBV6-6|.|TRBJ2-1|.
TGTGCCAGCAATTCGGGGAAGGTACAGTTCTTC
CASNSGKVQFF
>TRBV7-2|.|TRBJ2-2|TRBD1
TGTGCCAGCAGCACGGGACAGGGGGCGGGGTTCACCGGGGAGCTGTTTTTT
CASSTGQGAGFTGELFF
>TRBV7-2|many|TRBJ1-1|.
TGTGCCAGCAGCTTTGGGGCGACTGAAGCTTTCTTT
CASSFGATEAFF
>TRBV3-1|once|TRBJ1-1|.
TGTGCCAGCAGCCAAGATTTGGGGACTTGGACTGAAGCTTTCTTT
CASSQDLGTWTEAFF
>TRBV9|few|TRBJ1-4|.
TGTGCCAGCAGCCTCCAAGGGGATATTTACAACTATGCAACTAATGAAAAACTGTTTTTT
CASSLQGDIYNYATNEKLFF
>TRBV9|.|TRBJ2-2|.
TGTGCCAGCAGCGTAGGAACAGGGAGAACAAACACCGGGGAGCTGTTTTTT
CASSVGTGRTNTGELFF
>TRBV27|.|TRBJ1-1|.
TGTGCCAGCAGTTTATTCTCTACGGGGGGGAACACTGAAGCTTTCTTT
CASSLFSTGGNTEAFF
>TRBV10-3|many|TRBJ2-2|TRBD1
TGTGCCATCAGTTCGACAGGGGAGAGCACCGGGGAGCTGTTTTTT
CAISSTGESTGELFF
>TRBV7-9|.|TRBJ2-5|TRBD2
TGTGCCGGCAGCAAACGGACTAGCGGGGGGGTCGACCAAGAGACCCAGTACTTC
CAGSKRTSGGVDQETQYF
>TRBV7-6|.|TRBJ1-6|TRBD1
TGTGCCAGCAGCTGGACAGGGGAGGGTTCACCCCTCCACTTT
CASSWTGEGSPLHF
>TRBV20-1|few|TRBJ2-1|.
TGCAGTGCTAGAGATCTCGGGGTAGGGTCCTACAATGAGCAGTTCTTC
CSARDLGVGSYNEQFF
>TRBV5-8|.|TRBJ2-1|.
TGTGCCAGCAGCTTGGCCCGTCGGTTGAGCTCCTACAATGAGCAGTTCTTC
CASSLARRLSSYNEQFF